This is a list of T cell receptor beta chains from one sample in a study of blood T cell repertoires in COVID-19. Generated by immunoSEQ multiplex PCR, the TCRdb table keeps only in-frame clones and is missing some. The sample carries hundreds of thousands of clones, approximately 86% recorded once. Input material: peripheral blood. Every receptor here comes from a young woman who had recovered from COVID-19. CDR3s include the opening cysteine and the closing phenylalanine or tryptophan. Each record gives: D gene, V gene, J gene, clone size, CDR3 protein, CDR3 DNA. The D gene is left open where the match is weak. A row's size may be missing; if present it is once, few, many or a size class.

TRBD2	TRBV5-1	TRBJ2-7	once	CASSWTSGAYEQYF	TGCGCCAGCAGCTGGACTAGCGGGGCTTACGAGCAGTACTTC
.	TRBV19	TRBJ1-1	.	CASSSQGYTEAFF	TGTGCCAGTAGTTCACAGGGTTACACTGAAGCTTTCTTT
.	TRBV25-1	TRBJ2-7	.	CASNTEFYEQYF	TGTGCCAGCAATACAGAGTTCTACGAGCAGTACTTC
.	TRBV3-1/TRBV3-2	TRBJ2-6	.	CASSQGVYGANVLTF	TGTGCCAGCAGCCAAGGAGTGTACGGGGCCAACGTCCTGACTTTC
TRBD2	TRBV6-2/TRBV6-3	TRBJ2-7	.	CASSLGLAADEQYF	TGTGCCAGCAGCCTAGGACTAGCGGCTGACGAGCAGTACTTC
TRBD2	TRBV29-1	TRBJ2-1	.	CSVVALAGGLRDNEQFF	TGCAGCGTTGTCGCTCTAGCGGGAGGTCTTAGGGACAATGAGCAGTTCTTC
.	TRBV9	TRBJ2-3	.	CASSEGRDWGTDTQYF	TGTGCCAGCAGCGAGGGCCGGGACTGGGGCACAGATACGCAGTATTTT
.	TRBV27	TRBJ2-2	.	CASRLVGLTGELFF	TGTGCCAGCAGACTAGTCGGGCTTACCGGGGAGCTGTTTTTT
.	TRBV19	TRBJ2-1	.	CASSIKVSRDLYNEQFF	TGTGCCAGTAGTATTAAGGTCTCGCGGGACCTATACAATGAGCAGTTCTTC
.	TRBV3-1/TRBV3-2	TRBJ1-5	.	CASSQGGPNQPQHF	TGTGCCAGCAGCCAAGGAGGTCCCAATCAGCCCCAGCATTTT
TRBD2	TRBV7-3	TRBJ2-2	.	CASSLSRRSGINTGELFF	TGTGCCAGCAGCTTATCAAGGAGGAGCGGGATCAACACCGGGGAGCTGTTTTTT
.	TRBV4-2	TRBJ1-4	.	CASTPRGNEKLFF	TGTGCCAGCACCCCCAGGGGCAATGAAAAACTGTTTTTT
.	TRBV27	TRBJ2-3	few	CASGARTGIRTDTQYF	TGTGCCAGCGGCGCCCGTACAGGGATAAGGACAGATACGCAGTATTTT
TRBD2	TRBV10-3	TRBJ2-7	.	CAISGLSGGASFEQYF	TGTGCCATCAGTGGACTTAGCGGGGGGGCCTCATTTGAGCAGTACTTC
.	TRBV7-8	TRBJ1-1	.	CASSSRGRGTEAFF	TGTGCCAGCAGCTCGCGGGGGCGCGGAACTGAAGCTTTCTTT
TRBD2	TRBV19	TRBJ2-1	.	CASSPGGLGNEQFF	TGTGCCAGTAGTCCGGGAGGGCTGGGCAATGAGCAGTTCTTC
.	TRBV5-1	TRBJ2-7	.	CASSWEGADEQYF	TGCGCCAGCAGCTGGGAAGGGGCGGACGAGCAGTACTTC
.	TRBV19	TRBJ2-6	.	CASRPQGRSSGANVLTF	TGTGCCAGTAGGCCACAGGGACGGAGCTCTGGGGCCAACGTCCTGACTTTC
.	TRBV7-9	TRBJ2-5	.	CASKNRGGETQYF	TGTGCCAGCAAAAACAGGGGAGGAGAGACCCAGTACTTC
.	TRBV21-1	TRBJ2-3	.	CASSKEQGTDTQYF	TGTGCCAGCAGCAAAGAACAGGGCACAGATACGCAGTATTTT
TRBD1	TRBV19	TRBJ2-2	.	CASSTGDTGELFF	TGTGCCAGTAGCACAGGGGATACCGGGGAGCTGTTTTTT
TRBD1	TRBV27	TRBJ2-7	.	CASSWDREGEQYF	TGTGCCAGCAGTTGGGACAGGGAGGGCGAGCAGTACTTC
.	TRBV10-3	TRBJ2-7	.	CAISERTATYEQYF	TGTGCCATCAGTGAGAGGACTGCCACCTACGAGCAGTACTTC
.	TRBV6-1	TRBJ2-5	.	CASSEGLKQTQYF	TGTGCCAGCAGTGAAGGTCTAAAACAGACCCAGTACTTC
TRBD1	TRBV6-5	TRBJ1-2	.	CASTRQGLFDGYTF	TGTGCCAGCACCAGACAGGGTCTCTTTGATGGCTACACCTTC
.	TRBV4-1	TRBJ2-7	.	CASSHARGEQYF	TGCGCCAGCAGCCATGCCCGGGGCGAGCAGTACTTC
.	TRBV4-2	TRBJ2-3	.	CASSQDVRDFSTDTQYF	TGTGCCAGCAGCCAAGACGTCCGGGACTTTAGCACAGATACGCAGTATTTT
.	TRBV7-2	TRBJ2-2	.	CASSLTPVTGELFF	TGTGCCAGCAGCTTAACACCTGTAACCGGGGAGCTGTTTTTT
TRBD1	TRBV29-1	TRBJ2-7	few	CSVEARQGSYEQYF	TGCAGCGTTGAAGCCCGACAGGGCTCCTACGAGCAGTACTTC
.	TRBV7-2	TRBJ2-2	.	CASSFSGYTGELFF	TGTGCCAGCAGCTTTTCAGGGTATACCGGGGAGCTGTTTTTT
.	TRBV5-4	TRBJ2-1	.	CASSLLATRDNEQFF	TGTGCCAGCAGCCTACTAGCTACCAGGGACAATGAGCAGTTCTTC
.	TRBV19	TRBJ2-7	.	CASSIDRGYEQYF	TGTGCCAGTAGTATAGATCGCGGTTACGAGCAGTACTTC
.	TRBV2	TRBJ2-1	once	CASNGGLGYNEQFF	TGTGCCAGCAACGGGGGGCTGGGGTACAATGAGCAGTTCTTC
.	TRBV5-4	TRBJ2-5	.	CASSLGGVEETQYF	TGTGCCAGCAGCTTGGGGGGGGTGGAAGAGACCCAGTACTTC
.	TRBV7-9	TRBJ2-4	.	CASSSMRLAKNIQYF	TGTGCCAGCAGCTCGATGAGGCTAGCCAAAAACATTCAGTACTTC
.	TRBV7-9	TRBJ1-5	.	CASSSTKGEQPQHF	TGTGCCAGCAGCTCGACCAAGGGGGAACAGCCCCAGCATTTT
TRBD2	TRBV6-2/TRBV6-3	TRBJ2-1	.	CASSYNLASGRGEQFF	TGTGCCAGCAGTTACAACTTGGCTAGCGGGAGGGGAGAGCAGTTCTTC